This TCR beta chain stems from a study of cytomegalovirus exposure and HLA in healthy donors. Amplification used 60 Vbeta primers and 13 Jbeta primers. The data were produced by immunoSEQ multiplex PCR, yet TCRdb's version contains in-frame clones alone and is incomplete. The repertoire holds fewer than 200,000 clones, approximately 77% seen once, with more than 3% in the top ten. This CDR3 is built from 14 residues. CDR1 and CDR2 (germline): MNHEY, SMNVEV (reference sequence). Trimming removed 2 bases from V and 6 bases from J, with 11 bases in between. The sample consisted of PBMCs. The gene calls are TRBV27 and TRBJ1-5, with D tentatively TRBD1 (5 bases). The origin of this receptor is a man younger than 40 in good health and CMV-seropositive. In nucleotides, the CDR3 is TGTGCCAGCAGTTTAGTTGGAACAGGTCAGCCCCAGCATTTT. This gives the protein CASSLVGTGQPQHF.